Following are 23 T cell receptor beta chains from one sample sequenced in a study of CXCR3-negative and CXCR3-positive naive CD8 T cells. In preparing the TRB cDNA libraries, 5' RACE with UMI labels was used. TCRdb re-called the 5' RACE reads, yielding one record per CDR3 amino acid sequence without DNA. The listing records over 70,000 distinct CDR3 sequences. Source material: naive CXCR3- CD8+ T cells from blood. Subset noted: CD45RO-CCR7+CD27+CD95- naive CD8+ T cells lacking CXCR3 (TNR3-). The source is a human donor in good health. Some clones in this sample may be carry-over from other donors' samples.

The chain is built from TRBV25-1 and TRBJ1-1. The CDR3 covers 14 residues. Germline V gene lookup returns CDR1 MGHDK and CDR2 SYGVNS. CDR3 amino acids: CASSAEGSGTEAFF.

The J gene is TRBJ2-1, the V gene TRBV4-2; no DNA is available, so the TRBD1 call from TCRdb remains unchecked. In germline, CDR1 is LGHNA, CDR2 YNFKEQ. There are 15 residues in the CDR3. CDR3 protein: CASSRTGSSYNEQFF.

Here the CDR3 reads CASSFADGPQPQHF. V and J are TRBV7-9 and TRBJ1-5. The CDR3 consists of 14 residues. Germline V CDR1 and CDR2: SEHNR, FQNEAQ (reference sequence).

CDR3 in amino acids: CASSWGLDTEAFF. The V gene is TRBV5-1, the J gene TRBJ1-1. From germline, CDR1 is SGHRS and CDR2 YFSETQ. The CDR3 covers 13 residues.

The rearrangement joins TRBV4-1 to TRBJ2-7; without DNA, the TCRdb call of TRBD1 cannot be checked. CDR3 length: 13 amino acids. Germline CDR1 and CDR2: MGHRA and YSYEKL. The CDR3 reads CASSPGLLFEQYF.

The chain combines TRBV6-6 with TRBJ1-1. Germline-derived CDR1 and CDR2 are MNHNY and SVGAGI (reference sequence). The CDR3 extends over 12 amino acids. The CDR3 here is CASSYSGKEAFF.

The rearrangement uses TRBV20-1 and TRBJ1-1; TCRdb's D call of TRBD1 is untestable without DNA. Germline loops: CDR1 DFQATT, CDR2 SNEGSKA (reference sequence). This CDR3 comprises 12 residues. The CDR3 region is CSASPDSTEAFF.

The chain joins TRBV7-2 to TRBJ2-3; TCRdb gives TRBD1 as the D gene, but with no DNA this cannot be confirmed. The CDR3 extends over 15 amino acids. Germline V gene sequence: CDR1 SGHTA, CDR2 FQGNSA. CDR3: CASSFGQGETDTQYF. The variable domain in full, with the rest retrieved from reference TRBV7-2 and TRBJ2-3, is GAGVSQSPSNKVTEKGKDVELRCDPISGHTALYWYRQSLGQGLEFLIYFQGNSAPDKSGLPSDRFSAERTGGSVSTLTIQRTQQEDSAVYLCASSFGQGETDTQYFGPGTRLTVL.

V and J are TRBV11-2 and TRBJ2-5; TCRdb's D gene call, TRBD2, goes unchecked for lack of DNA. The germline gives CDR1 SGHAT, CDR2 FQNNGV. CDR3 length equals 17 residues. Here the CDR3 reads CASSLGLLAGGRETQYF.

The chain recombines TRBV7-9 with TRBJ1-1. The V gene's germline CDR1 is SEHNR and CDR2 FQNEAQ (reference sequence). This CDR3 is 11 amino acids long. This CDR3 is CASSFTPEAFF.

The chain uses TRBV20-1 and TRBJ2-7; TCRdb calls TRBD2, which cannot be checked without DNA. The CDR3 sequence is 15 residues long. Germline V gene data show CDR1 as DFQATT and CDR2 as SNEGSKA (reference sequence). The CDR3 here is CSARDPGLEYYEQYF.

The chain recombines TRBV6-6 with TRBJ1-1. The CDR3 loop spans 16 amino acids. Germline lookup yields CDR1 MNHNY and CDR2 SVGAGI (reference sequence). The CDR3 protein is CASIHRHRGGNTEAFF.

The V call is TRBV6-2 or TRBV6-3, the J call TRBJ2-5. CDR3 length: 15 amino acids. Germline CDR1 reads MNHEY; CDR2 reads SVGEGT. The chain's CDR3 is CASSYRQRMEETQYF.

This CDR3 is CASSQAGELFF. The chain uses TRBV3-1 and TRBJ2-2. CDR1 is LGHDT, CDR2 YNNKEL, per germline (reference sequence). The CDR3 totals 11 residues.

The V gene is TRBV4-2, the J gene TRBJ1-1. Germline lookup yields CDR1 LGHNA and CDR2 YNFKEQ. The CDR3 is 16 residues long. The CDR3 region is CASSQDVEGWATEAFF.

V gene TRBV6-4 combines with J gene TRBJ2-1; TCRdb's assignment of TRBD2 cannot be checked, as there is no DNA. CDR3 length equals 14 residues. CDR1 is MRHNA and CDR2 is SNTAGT in the germline V gene. The CDR3 sequence: CASPAGTSYNEQFF.

V is TRBV7-3 and J is TRBJ2-3; the TCRdb D gene call, TRBD1, has no DNA to confirm it. In germline, CDR1 is SGHTA, CDR2 FQGTGA. The CDR3 runs to 13 residues. The CDR3: CASSFGTTDTQYF.

The gene calls are TRBV29-1 and TRBJ1-1; TCRdb's D call of TRBD1 is untestable without DNA. The CDR3 is made up of 12 amino acids. The germline CDR1 and CDR2 sequences are SQVTM and ANQGSEA. The CDR3 sequence is CSVESAGGISFF. Full variable domain (remainder filled in from reference TRBV29-1 and TRBJ1-1): SAVISQKPSRDICQRGTSLTIQCQVDSQVTMMFWYRQQPGQSLTLIATANQGSEATYESGFVIDKFPISRPNLTFSTLTVSNMSPEDSSIYLCSVESAGGISFFGQGTRLTVV.

This rearrangement joins TRBV20-1 to TRBJ2-5; TCRdb names TRBD2, which stays unverified in the absence of DNA. This CDR3 comprises 16 residues. From germline, CDR1 is DFQATT and CDR2 SNEGSKA (reference sequence). CDR3: CSARDPASGSPGTQYF.

V gene TRBV12-3 or TRBV12-4 combines with J gene TRBJ2-2; without DNA, the TCRdb call of TRBD1 cannot be checked. This CDR3 contains 16 residues. The CDR3 loop is CASSHGQTAHTGELFF.

The rearrangement uses TRBV9 and TRBJ2-1; TCRdb calls TRBD1, which cannot be checked without DNA. CDR1 and CDR2 (germline): SGDLS, YYNGEE. The CDR3 length is 12 residues. CDR3 sequence reads: CASSVEGGIQFF.

The chain employs TRBV29-1 and TRBJ2-5; TCRdb outputs TRBD2, but without DNA this stays unchecked. Per germline, CDR1 SQVTM and CDR2 ANQGSEA. The CDR3 consists of 13 residues. CDR3: CSAVAGHQETQYF. The full variable domain, in which reference TRBV29-1 and TRBJ2-5 provide the parts outside the CDR3, is SAVISQKPSRDICQRGTSLTIQCQVDSQVTMMFWYRQQPGQSLTLIATANQGSEATYESGFVIDKFPISRPNLTFSTLTVSNMSPEDSSIYLCSAVAGHQETQYFGPGTRLLVL.

The V gene is TRBV11-2, the J gene TRBJ2-7. CDR3 length: 13 amino acids. Germline-derived CDR1 and CDR2 are SGHAT and FQNNGV. The CDR3 region is CASSLTEAYEQYF.